Shown below are 5 T cell receptor beta chains from a single sample sequenced in a study of blood T cell repertoires in COVID-19. Measured with immunoSEQ multiplex PCR; TCRdb has only the in-frame clones, and not every one. The sample yields roughly 90,000 clones, roughly 87% seen once. The sequenced sample consisted of peripheral blood. These receptors were taken from a man aged 50 to 60 with acute or convalescent COVID-19.

The rearrangement uses TRBV27 and TRBJ2-7; 8 positions match TRBD2. V shed 3 bases, J shed 3 bases, and the junction held 10 bases outside the gene matches. This CDR3 has 16 amino acids. Per germline, CDR1 MNHEY and CDR2 SMNVEV (reference sequence). CDR3 protein: CASSFTSGLGLYEQYF. As DNA, the CDR3 is TGTGCCAGCAGTTTCACTAGCGGCTTAGGGCTCTACGAGCAGTACTTC.

The chain carries TRBV3-1 (or the pseudogene TRBV3-2) and TRBJ2-1; 11 positions match TRBD2. Germline V lookup: CDR1 LGHDT, CDR2 YNNKEL (reference sequence). The junction had 2 bases not matched to a gene; V was cut back by 5 bases and J by 5 bases. There are 14 residues in the CDR3. This CDR3 reads CASSSGLADNEQFF. For the CDR3, the DNA is TGTGCCAGCAGCTCGGGACTAGCGGACAATGAGCAGTTCTTC.

This chain uses TRBV2 with TRBJ1-2; TRBD1 might be the D (5 bases). CDR1 SNHLY and CDR2 FYNNEI come from the germline V gene. This CDR3 region has 14 residues. The V gene lost 2 bases and the J gene lost 4 bases, with 11 bases spanning the gap. The CDR3 protein is CASSEIGVGYGYTF. The CDR3 nucleotides are TGTGCCAGCAGTGAAATAGGGGTAGGCTATGGCTACACCTTC.

This clone was seen a few times. The CDR3 DNA reads TGTGCCAGCAGCTTGACAGGGTGGGGTGGCTACACCTTC. Its translation is CASSLTGWGGYTF. The chain uses TRBV5-5 and TRBJ1-2; tentatively, D is TRBD1 (6 bases). The germline V gene encodes CDR1 SGHKS and CDR2 YYEKEE (reference sequence). Trimming took 1 base from V and 7 from J, leaving 11 bases between them. The CDR3 runs to 13 residues.

This clone was detected only once. The chain is built from TRBV6-6 and TRBJ1-3; D uncertain. CDR1 and CDR2 (germline): MNHNY, SVGAGI (reference sequence). Trimming cost V 5 bases and J 3 bases, with 14 bases left between them. The CDR3 has 15 amino acids. CDR3 region: CASSQGRKDGNTIYF. The CDR3 nucleotides read TGTGCCAGCAGTCAAGGGAGGAAAGATGGAAACACCATATATTTT.